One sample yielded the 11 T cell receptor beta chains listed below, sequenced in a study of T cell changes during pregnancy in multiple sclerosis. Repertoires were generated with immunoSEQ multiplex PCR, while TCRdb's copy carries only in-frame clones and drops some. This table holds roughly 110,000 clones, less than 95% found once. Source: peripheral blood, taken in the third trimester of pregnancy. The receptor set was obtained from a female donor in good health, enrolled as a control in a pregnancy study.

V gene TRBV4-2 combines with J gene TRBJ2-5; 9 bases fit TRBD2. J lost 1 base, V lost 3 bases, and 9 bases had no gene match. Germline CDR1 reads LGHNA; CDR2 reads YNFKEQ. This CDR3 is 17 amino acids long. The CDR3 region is CASSHGGRGGPQETQYF. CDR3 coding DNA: TGTGCCAGCAGCCATGGCGGGCGGGGGGGCCCCCAAGAGACCCAGTACTTC.

The CDR3 bases are TGTGCCAGCAGTTACTCTGTTAGTTTGTCTGAAGCTTTCTTT. Protein: CASSYSVSLSEAFF. This sequence joins TRBV6-5 and TRBJ1-1; the D is unclear. The length of the CDR3 is 14 residues. V was trimmed by 0 bases and J by 6 bases, leaving 11 bases between them. Germline V gives CDR1 MNHEY, CDR2 SVGAGI.

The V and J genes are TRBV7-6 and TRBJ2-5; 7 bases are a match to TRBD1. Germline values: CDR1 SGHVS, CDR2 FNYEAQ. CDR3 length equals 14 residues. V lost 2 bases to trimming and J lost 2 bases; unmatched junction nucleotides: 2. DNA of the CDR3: TGTGCCAGCAGCTTAAACAGGGGTCAAGAGACCCAGTACTTC. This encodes CASSLNRGQETQYF.

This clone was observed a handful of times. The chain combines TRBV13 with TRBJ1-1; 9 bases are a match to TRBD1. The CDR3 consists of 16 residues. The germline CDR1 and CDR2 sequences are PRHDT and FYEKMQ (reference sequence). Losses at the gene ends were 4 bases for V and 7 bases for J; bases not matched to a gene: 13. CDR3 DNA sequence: TGTGCCAGCAGCTCCCGGGACAGGGAGTACCTTGATGAAGCTTTCTTT. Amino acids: CASSSRDREYLDEAFF.

The DNA of the CDR3 is TGCGCCAGCAGCCAAGAAGGGAGCGGCTCTTACTACAATGAGCAGTTCTTC. It yields the protein CASSQEGSGSYYNEQFF. The chain has TRBV4-3 and TRBJ2-1; the D gene is possibly TRBD2 (5 bases). The CDR3 has 17 residues. Trimming removed 0 bases from V and 3 bases from J, with 15 bases in between. Germline-derived CDR1 and CDR2 are LGHNA and YSLEER.

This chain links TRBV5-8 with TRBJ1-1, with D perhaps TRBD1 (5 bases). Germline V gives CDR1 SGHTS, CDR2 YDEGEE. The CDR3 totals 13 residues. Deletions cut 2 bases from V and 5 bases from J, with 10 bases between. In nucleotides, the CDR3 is TGTGCCAGCAGCTTAACGCGGGGGACTGAAGCTTTCTTT. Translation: CASSLTRGTEAFF.

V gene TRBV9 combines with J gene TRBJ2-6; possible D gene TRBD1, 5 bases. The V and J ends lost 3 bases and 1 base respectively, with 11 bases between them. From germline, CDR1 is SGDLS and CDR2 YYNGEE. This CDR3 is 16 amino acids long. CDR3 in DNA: TGTGCCAGCAGCGCGGCAGACAGTTCTGGGGCCAACGTCCTGACTTTC. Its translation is CASSAADSSGANVLTF.

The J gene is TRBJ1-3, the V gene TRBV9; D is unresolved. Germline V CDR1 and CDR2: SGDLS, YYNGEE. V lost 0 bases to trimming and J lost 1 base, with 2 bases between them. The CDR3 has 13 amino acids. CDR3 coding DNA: TGTGCCAGCAGCGTAGCGTCTGGAAACACCATATATTTT. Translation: CASSVASGNTIYF. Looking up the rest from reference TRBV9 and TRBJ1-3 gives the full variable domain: DSGVTQTPKHLITATGQRVTLRCSPRSGDLSVYWYQQSLDQGLQFLIQYYNGEERAKGNILERFSAQQFPDLHSELNLSSLELGDSALYFCASSVASGNTIYFGEGSWLTVV.

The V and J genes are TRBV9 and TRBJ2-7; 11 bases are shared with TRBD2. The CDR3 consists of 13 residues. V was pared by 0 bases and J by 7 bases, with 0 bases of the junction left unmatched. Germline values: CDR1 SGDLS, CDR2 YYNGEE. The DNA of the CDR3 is TGTGCCAGCAGCGTAGCTAGCGGGGGGGAGCAGTACTTC. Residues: CASSVASGGEQYF.

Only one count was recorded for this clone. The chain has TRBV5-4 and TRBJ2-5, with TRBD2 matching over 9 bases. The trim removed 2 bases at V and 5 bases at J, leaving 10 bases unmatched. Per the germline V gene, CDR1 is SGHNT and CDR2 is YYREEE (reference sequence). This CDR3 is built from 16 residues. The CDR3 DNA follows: TGTGCCAGCAGCTTAGTCAGCGGGGGGCCCCGGGAGACCCAGTACTTC. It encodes CASSLVSGGPRETQYF.

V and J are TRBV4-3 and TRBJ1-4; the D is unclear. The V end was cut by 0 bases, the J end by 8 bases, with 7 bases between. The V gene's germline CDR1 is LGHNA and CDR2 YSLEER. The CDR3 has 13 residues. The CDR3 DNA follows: TGCGCCAGCAGCCAAGATTTAGAGGAAAAACTGTTTTTT. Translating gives CASSQDLEEKLFF.